This T cell receptor beta chain was documented in a study of PD-L1 blockade in urothelial cancer. V was pared by 1 base and J by 1 base, with 10 bases between. This CDR3 spans 15 amino acids. Germline CDR1 reads SEHNR; CDR2 reads FQNEAQ (reference sequence). Noted time point: peripheral blood 6 weeks after treatment start. Generated by immunoSEQ multiplex PCR, the TCRdb table keeps only in-frame clones and is missing some. The sample yields 83,000 or so clones, over 65% seen once. This TCR was sampled from a man between 65 and 85 years old with urothelial cancer. The chain uses TRBV7-9 and TRBJ1-2; D might be TRBD1 (5 bases). Sequencing was performed on PBMCs, taken around atezolizumab (anti-PD-L1) treatment. The CDR3 DNA reads TGTGCCAGCAGCTTAGATTCAGGACATAACTATGGCTACACCTTC. Translating it yields CASSLDSGHNYGYTF.